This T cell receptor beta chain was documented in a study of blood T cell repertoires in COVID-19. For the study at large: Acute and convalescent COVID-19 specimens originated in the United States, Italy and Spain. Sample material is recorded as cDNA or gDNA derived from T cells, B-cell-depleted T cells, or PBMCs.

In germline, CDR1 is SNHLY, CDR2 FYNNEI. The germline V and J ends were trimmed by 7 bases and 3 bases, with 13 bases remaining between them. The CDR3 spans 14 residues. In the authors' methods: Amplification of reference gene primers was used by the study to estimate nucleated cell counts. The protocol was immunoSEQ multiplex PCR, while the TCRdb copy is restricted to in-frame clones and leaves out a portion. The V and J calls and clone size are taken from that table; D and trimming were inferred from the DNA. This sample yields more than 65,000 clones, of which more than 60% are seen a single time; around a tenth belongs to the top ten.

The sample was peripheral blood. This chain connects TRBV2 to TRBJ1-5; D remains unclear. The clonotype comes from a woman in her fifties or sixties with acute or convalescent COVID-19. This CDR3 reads CASTGSTYNQPQHF. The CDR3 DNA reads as TGTGCCAGCACCGGGTCCACCTACAATCAGCCCCAGCATTTT. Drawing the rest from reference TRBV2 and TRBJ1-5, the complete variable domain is EPEVTQTPSHQVTQMGQEVILRCVPISNHLYFYWYRQILGQKVEFLVSFYNNEISEKSEIFDDQFSVERPDGSNFTLKIRSTKLEDSAMYFCASTGSTYNQPQHFGDGTRLSIL.